The 8 T cell receptor beta chains below were found in one sample sequenced in a study of memory CD4+ T cells and cytomegalovirus serostatus. Method: immunoSEQ multiplex PCR; TCRdb's copy keeps in-frame clones and lacks some. This sample yields some 80,000 clones, of which around 80% are seen a single time; around 0.75% belongs to the top ten. Single viable CD3+CD4+CD8-CD45RO+ cells were sorted as the memory CD4+ T cells. The material sequenced was memory CD4+ T cells from blood. These receptor sequences come from an adult in good health and CMV-seronegative.

The chain has TRBV10-2 and TRBJ2-7; the match to TRBD2 covers 11 bases. CDR1 WSHSY and CDR2 SAAADI come from the germline V gene. CDR3 length: 13 amino acids. J was trimmed by 6 bases and V by 8 bases; bases with no gene match: 6. The CDR3 sequence: CASPLAGGGEQYF. DNA for the CDR3: TGCGCCAGCCCCCTAGCGGGGGGAGGCGAGCAGTACTTC.

This chain uses TRBV2 with TRBJ2-3; weak D call: TRBD1 (6 bases). V was pared by 5 bases and J by 2 bases, with 14 bases between. The CDR3 sequence is 15 residues long. CDR1 is SNHLY, CDR2 FYNNEI, per germline. CDR3 protein: CASSTQGIVTDTQYF. CDR3 in DNA: TGTGCCAGCAGTACACAGGGAATAGTCACAGATACGCAGTATTTT.

This chain links TRBV14 with TRBJ1-1, with unresolved D. The CDR3 sequence is 14 residues long. Per germline, CDR1 SGHDN and CDR2 FVKESK. Trimming pared 4 bases from V and 4 bases from J, leaving 13 bases between. This CDR3 is CASSRRGSVTEAFF. CDR3 bases: TGTGCCAGCAGCCGCCGCGGGTCGGTCACTGAAGCTTTCTTT.

This clone has just a few counts. The genes are TRBV6-5 and TRBJ1-5; D remains ambiguous. CDR1 is MNHEY, CDR2 SVGAGI, per germline. Trimming shortened V by 6 bases and J by 0 bases, and 12 bases separated the two germline ends. The length of the CDR3 is 15 residues. The CDR3 reads CASSRTADSNQPQHF. In DNA form, the CDR3 reads TGTGCCAGCAGCAGGACGGCGGATAGCAATCAGCCCCAGCATTTT.

On this clone itself: Other DNA sequences within the sample encode an identical CDR3. The CDR3 protein is CASSFPQGETQYF. In DNA, the CDR3 is TGCGCCAGCAGCTTTCCACAGGGAGAGACCCAGTACTTC. V gene TRBV5-1 combines with J gene TRBJ2-5, with D tentatively TRBD1 (6 bases). V lost 2 bases and J 4 bases, leaving 9 bases between the germline ends. The CDR3 contains 13 residues. Germline lookup yields CDR1 SGHRS and CDR2 YFSETQ.

This clone was counted once. The rearrangement joins TRBV15 to TRBJ2-3, with D perhaps matching TRBD1 or TRBD2 (6 bases each). The length of the CDR3 is 16 residues. Germline V gene lookup returns CDR1 LNHNV and CDR2 YYDKDF (reference sequence). V was shortened by 2 bases and J by 0 bases, with 12 bases between the two germline ends. CDR3 DNA: TGTGCCACCAGCAGACGGGGGCTAGCTAGCACAGATACGCAGTATTTT. This sequence encodes CATSRRGLASTDTQYF.

The chain combines TRBV6-5 with TRBJ2-3, with D possibly TRBD1 on 7 matching bases. CDR3 length equals 14 residues. Looked up from germline, CDR1 is MNHEY and CDR2 is SVGAGI. V lost 6 bases to trimming and J lost 3 bases, with 13 bases between them. CDR3 sequence reads: CASSPTGRTDTQYF. The CDR3 DNA follows: TGTGCCAGCAGCCCGACAGGGAGGACAGATACGCAGTATTTT.

This CDR3 is CASSIRDRGNSPLHF. The CDR3 DNA is TGTGCCAGTAGTATCCGGGACAGGGGTAATTCACCCCTCCACTTT. The chain is built from TRBV19 and TRBJ1-6; 10 bases fit TRBD1. Per the germline V gene, CDR1 is LNHDA and CDR2 is SQIVND (reference sequence). With V trimmed by 3 bases and J by 6 bases, 2 bases remained unmatched. This CDR3 region has 15 residues.